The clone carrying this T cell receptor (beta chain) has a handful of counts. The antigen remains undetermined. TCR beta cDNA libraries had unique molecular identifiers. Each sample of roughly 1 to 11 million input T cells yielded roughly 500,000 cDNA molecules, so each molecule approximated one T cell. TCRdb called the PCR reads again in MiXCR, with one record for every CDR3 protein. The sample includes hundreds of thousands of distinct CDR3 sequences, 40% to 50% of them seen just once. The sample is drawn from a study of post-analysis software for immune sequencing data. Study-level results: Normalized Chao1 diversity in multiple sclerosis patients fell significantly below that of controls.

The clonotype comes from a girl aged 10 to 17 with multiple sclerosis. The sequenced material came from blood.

The CDR3 reads CAISEIATGTHGYTF. In DNA form, the CDR3 reads TGTGCCATCAGTGAGATCGCGACAGGGACCCATGGCTACACCTTC. The chain carries TRBV10-3 and TRBJ1-2; 7 bases are a match to TRBD1. The junction had 9 bases not matched to a gene; V was cut back by 2 bases and J by 6 bases. Germline CDR1 ENHRY, CDR2 SYGVKD. This CDR3 region has 15 residues.